This section outlines one TCR beta chain sequence together with its context. Libraries were prepared by immunoSEQ multiplex PCR; TCRdb keeps only in-frame clonotypes and omits some of them. The sample includes about 69,000 clones, approximately 89% of them seen just once. These data belong to a study of control samples from healthy donors and cancer patients. The ends were cut back, 4 bases at V and 0 bases at J, with 9 bases in the middle. The CDR3 runs to 14 residues. Germline lookup yields CDR1 LNHDA and CDR2 SQIVND (reference sequence). The origin of this receptor is a man aged 55-75 years with colorectal cancer. What was sequenced was PBMCs. The chain carries TRBV19 and TRBJ1-1, with D maybe TRBD1 (6 bases). The CDR3 sequence: CASSKGHLNTEAFF. The CDR3 bases are TGTGCCAGTAGTAAGGGACACTTGAACACTGAAGCTTTCTTT.